This entry concerns a single TCR beta chain. The target of this receptor is not known. Base qualities were left out, and no much larger clone turns up one base away. The data are from a study of shared clonotypes between healthy human individuals (TCRdb year 2020). For the study in its entirety: Three men and a couple of women, aged 18 to 49 years, made up the cohort. Per donor, three plates each were used for CD4 naive and CD4 memory, two for CD8 naive, and one for CD8 memory. To estimate repertoire size and how much clonotypes are shared between individuals, the study performed deep sequencing of blood TCR repertoires from about 5 healthy adults. Different laboratories and diverse techniques were used to prepare libraries and sequence TCR repertoires, to increase sequencing depth and limit assay-specific biases. Each donor's leukapheresis produced roughly between roughly 0.85 and 10 billion PBMCs.

Using the deep immunoSEQ assay, TCR CDR3 regions were amplified from genomic DNA by multiplex PCR. For each cell subset, the extracted genomic DNA was distributed evenly across all wells of several immunoSEQ 96-well plates, and each plate served as one replicate. For sorted subsets, 150 to 250 ng of genomic DNA, equivalent to 25,000 to 30,000 T cell genomes, went into each replicate PCR. Purified libraries were measured with a Qubit 3.0 fluorometer, size-checked on a Bioanalyzer 2100, and measured again with the KAPA Library Quantification kit. Every immunoSEQ 96-well plate was sequenced on a separate single-read 150-cycle Illumina NextSeq 550 flow cell. The authors' analysis ran thus. The immunoSEQ output contained only junctional sequences without quality scores, so filtering could not match that applied to full-length reads. Sequences were annotated with PyIR, a Python wrapper for IgBLAST v1.9, and V/J genes and CDR3 were assigned using IMGT germline references. Reads with weak V/J assignments (E-value above 1e-6), missing CDR3, stop codons, out-of-frame junctions, or ambiguous translated residues were removed. V3J clonotypes were defined as sequences sharing the same inferred V gene, J gene, and CDR3 amino acid sequence. To compute the percentage overlap between repertoires, the number of shared unique clonotypes was divided by the size of the smaller repertoire. Repertoire richness was assessed with RTK rarefaction, the Chao1 estimator, and Recon v2.1 estimates of unobserved clonotypes. For all TCRbeta clonotypes obtained by the gDNA method from several donors, generation probabilities were computed with OLGA. TCRdb carries this immuneACCESS record with in-frame sequences only. Its versions omit some clonotypes, under half of them owing to an unresolved V gene in the studies checked, with the rest unexplained. The V and J calls and the clone size are those of that table, but D and trimming were determined from the DNA. In all, the sample holds about 2.2 million clones, and approximately 92% of those were seen once. The ten most abundant clones make up roughly 1.7% of the sample.

Study-level results and caveats: Clonotypes shared by all four sorted-subset donors showed higher generation probabilities than non-shared clonotypes. Approximately 5% of naive CD4, 3.5% of naive CD8, about 2.1% of memory CD4, and approximately 0.39% of memory CD8 clonotypes were shared across several donors. Sampling was restricted to blood, and TCR repertoires in tissue are likely to differ from TCR repertoires in blood. Pairwise subsampling led to the expectation that sequencing depth would affect the degree of clonotype sharing among donors. Because the study included a small number of donors, the genetic and exposure-history diversity represented was limited. Naive subsets generally had larger estimated clonotype richness than memory subsets did. Rarefaction of sorted-subset datasets indicated incomplete sequencing despite the large sequencing depth.

Inclusive of the bounding cysteine and phenylalanine, the CDR3 is 16 residues long. The read is trimmed to its CDR3 DNA, 48 bases read in frame from base 1. V is trimmed back by 5 bases and J by 3 bases, and the junction contains 7 bases that no gene match accounts for. CDR1 and CDR2 were assigned from the germline V gene (reference sequence) as MNHEY and SMNVEV. CD8 naive samples were obtained by positive selection for CCR7 among CD45RO-negative cells, yielding a CD45RA+CCR7+ population from which TemRA cells were excluded. Healthy HIV-negative adults with no recently reported acute infections or vaccinations were included as donors. Every donor was a Caucasian adult residing in Nashville, Tennessee, USA. Blood was obtained by leukapheresis, after which PBMCs were separated by Ficoll-Histopaque density gradient centrifugation and cryopreserved in liquid nitrogen vapor phase. Analytical flow cytometry was used to check the purity and quantity of each magnetically sorted T cell population. Genomic DNA was isolated from every sorted fraction and measured by UV absorbance on a Nanodrop 2000c.

This receptor was obtained from a man aged 18 to 29 in good health. Some clones in this sample may be carry-over from other donors' samples. The V gene is TRBV27 and the J gene is TRBJ2-7, with 13 central nucleotides matching TRBD2. Specimen: naive CD8+ T cells from PBMCs. The sample's cell subset or site label is to be understood as: CD45RA+CCR7+. CDR3 protein: CASSAGTSGTLYEQYF. The DNA sequence is TGTGCCAGCAGTGCTGGGACTAGCGGGACCCTCTACGAGCAGTACTTC.